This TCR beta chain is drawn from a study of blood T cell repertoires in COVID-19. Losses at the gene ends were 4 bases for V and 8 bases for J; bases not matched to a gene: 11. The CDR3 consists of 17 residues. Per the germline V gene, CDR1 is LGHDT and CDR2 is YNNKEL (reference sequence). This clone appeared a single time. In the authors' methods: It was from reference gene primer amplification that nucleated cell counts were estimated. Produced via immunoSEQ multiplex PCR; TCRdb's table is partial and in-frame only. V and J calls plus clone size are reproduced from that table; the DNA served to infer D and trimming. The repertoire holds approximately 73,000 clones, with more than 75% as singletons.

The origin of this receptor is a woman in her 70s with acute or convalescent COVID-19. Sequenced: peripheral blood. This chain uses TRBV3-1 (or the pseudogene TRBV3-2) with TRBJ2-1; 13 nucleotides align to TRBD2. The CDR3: CASSPPRTSGSNYEQFF. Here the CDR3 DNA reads TGTGCCAGCAGCCCCCCTCGGACTAGCGGGAGCAATTATGAGCAGTTCTTC.